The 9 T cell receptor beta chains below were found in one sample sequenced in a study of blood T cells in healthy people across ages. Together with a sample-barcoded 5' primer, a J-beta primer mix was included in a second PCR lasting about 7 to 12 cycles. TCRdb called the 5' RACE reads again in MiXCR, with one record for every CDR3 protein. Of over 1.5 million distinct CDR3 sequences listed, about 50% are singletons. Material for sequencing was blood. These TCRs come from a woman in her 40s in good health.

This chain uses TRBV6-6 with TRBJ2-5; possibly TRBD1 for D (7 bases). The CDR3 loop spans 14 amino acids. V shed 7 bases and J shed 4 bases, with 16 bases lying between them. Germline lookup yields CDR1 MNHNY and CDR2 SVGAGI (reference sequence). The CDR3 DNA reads TGTGCCAGCAACCCCAGGGGGGTTTCAGAGACCCAGTACTTC. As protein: CASNPRGVSETQYF.

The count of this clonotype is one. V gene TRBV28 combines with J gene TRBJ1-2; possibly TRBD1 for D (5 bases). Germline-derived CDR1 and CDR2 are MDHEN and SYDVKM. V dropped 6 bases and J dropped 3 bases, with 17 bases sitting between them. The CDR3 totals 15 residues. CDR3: CASRPQGTLDYGYTF. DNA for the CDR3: TGTGCCAGCAGACCCCAAGGGACCTTGGACTATGGCTACACCTTC.

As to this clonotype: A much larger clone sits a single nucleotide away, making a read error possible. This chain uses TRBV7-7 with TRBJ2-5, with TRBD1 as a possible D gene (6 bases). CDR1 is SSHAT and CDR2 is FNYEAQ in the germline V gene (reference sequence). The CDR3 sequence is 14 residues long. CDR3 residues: CASSPDRIGETQYF. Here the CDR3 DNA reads TGTGCTAGCAGCCCCGACAGGATCGGAGAGACCCAGTACTTC.

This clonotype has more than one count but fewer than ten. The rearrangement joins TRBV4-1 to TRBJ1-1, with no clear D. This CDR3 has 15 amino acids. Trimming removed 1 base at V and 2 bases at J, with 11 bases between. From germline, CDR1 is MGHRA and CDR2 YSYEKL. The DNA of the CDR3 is TGCGCCAGCAGCCAAGGGAGAACACTTAACACTGAAGCTTTCTTT. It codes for CASSQGRTLNTEAFF.

CDR3 in amino acids: CASSQDVLAGGQETQYF. As DNA, the CDR3 is TGTGCCAGCAGCCAAGATGTCCTAGCGGGGGGGCAAGAGACCCAGTACTTC. V usage is TRBV4-2 and J usage is TRBJ2-5; 12 nucleotides align to TRBD2. Looked up from germline, CDR1 is LGHNA and CDR2 is YNFKEQ. The length of the CDR3 is 17 residues. J lost 2 bases, V lost 0 bases, and 4 bases had no gene match.

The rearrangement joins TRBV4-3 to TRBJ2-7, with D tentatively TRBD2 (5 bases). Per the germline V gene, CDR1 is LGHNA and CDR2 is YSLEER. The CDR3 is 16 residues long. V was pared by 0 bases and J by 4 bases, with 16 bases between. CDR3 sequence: CASSQDRGIKTYEQYF. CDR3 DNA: TGCGCCAGCAGCCAAGACCGGGGAATTAAAACGTACGAGCAGTACTTC.

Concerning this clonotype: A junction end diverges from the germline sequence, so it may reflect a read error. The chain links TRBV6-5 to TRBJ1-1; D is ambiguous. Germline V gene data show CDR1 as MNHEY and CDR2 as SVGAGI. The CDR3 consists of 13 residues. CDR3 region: CVSSYVGMTEAFF. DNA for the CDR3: TGTGTCAGCAGTTACGTAGGGATGACTGAAGCTTTCTTT.

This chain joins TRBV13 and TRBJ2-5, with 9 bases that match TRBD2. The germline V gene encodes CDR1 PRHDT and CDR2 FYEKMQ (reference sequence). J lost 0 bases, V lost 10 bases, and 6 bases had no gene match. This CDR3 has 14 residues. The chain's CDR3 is CATSQRGDQETQYF. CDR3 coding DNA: TGTGCCACGAGCCAGCGGGGGGACCAAGAGACCCAGTACTTC. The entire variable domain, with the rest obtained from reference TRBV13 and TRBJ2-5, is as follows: AAGVIQSPRHLIKEKRETATLKCYPIPRHDTVYWYQQGPGQDPQFLISFYEKMQSDKGSIPDRFSAQQFSDYHSELNMSSLELGDSALYFCATSQRGDQETQYFGPGTRLLVL.

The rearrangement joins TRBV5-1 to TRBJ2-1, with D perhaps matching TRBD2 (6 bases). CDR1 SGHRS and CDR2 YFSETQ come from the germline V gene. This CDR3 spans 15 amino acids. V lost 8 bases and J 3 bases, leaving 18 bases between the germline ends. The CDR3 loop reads CASTRASASYNEQFF. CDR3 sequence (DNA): TGCGCCAGTACCCGGGCTAGCGCTAGCTACAATGAGCAGTTCTTC.